These 23 T cell receptor beta chains were sequenced from one sample in a study of blood T cell repertoires in COVID-19. Sequencing used immunoSEQ multiplex PCR; TCRdb keeps in-frame clones, though not all of them. The sample shows 150,000 to 200,000 clones, 70% to 85% of them seen only once. Sample: peripheral blood. These receptors were obtained from a woman of 80 years or more with acute or convalescent COVID-19.

This chain joins TRBV7-8 and TRBJ2-3, with 12 bases lining up with TRBD2. Per germline, CDR1 SGHVS and CDR2 FQNEAQ. The junction had 5 bases not matched to a gene; V was cut back by 5 bases and J by 5 bases. The length of the CDR3 is 15 residues. The CDR3: CASSHTSGRLDTQYF. CDR3 DNA sequence: TGTGCCAGCAGCCACACTAGCGGGAGGTTAGATACGCAGTATTTT.

This clone was counted a single time. The chain has TRBV27 and TRBJ2-3; D gene unclear. V lost 5 bases and J lost 1, with 7 bases in between. The CDR3 has 13 amino acids. Germline V gene data show CDR1 as MNHEY and CDR2 as SMNVEV (reference sequence). CDR3 amino acids: CASSIRRTDTQYF. CDR3 in DNA: TGTGCCAGCAGTATCCGTCGCACAGATACGCAGTATTTT.

CDR3 sequence reads: CSVENPPLAEMGEQFF. The CDR3 DNA follows: TGCAGCGTCGAGAATCCACCCCTAGCGGAGATGGGTGAGCAGTTCTTC. This chain joins TRBV29-1 and TRBJ2-1, with TRBD2 matching 7 bases. CDR3 length: 16 residues. V lost 6 bases and J lost 9; bases outside the gene matches: 20. Germline lookup yields CDR1 SQVTM and CDR2 ANQGSEA.

V gene TRBV7-2 combines with J gene TRBJ2-7; TRBD2 aligns across 8 bases. The germline V gene has CDR1 SGHTA and CDR2 FQGNSA. V shed 6 bases, J shed 3 bases, and the junction held 7 bases outside the gene matches. The length of the CDR3 is 14 residues. The CDR3 DNA sequence: TGTGCCAGCAGGGAGCGGGAGACTGGCTACGAGCAGTACTTC. Residues: CASRERETGYEQYF.

The chain has TRBV7-6 and TRBJ2-7, with D uncertain. CDR1 is SGHVS, CDR2 FNYEAQ, per germline. There are 15 residues in the CDR3. The ends were cut back, 5 bases at V and 6 bases at J, with 20 bases in the middle. As DNA, the CDR3 is TGTGCCAGCAGCCCACTTCTTGCTTCCGTTAGCGAGCAGTACTTC. Its protein is CASSPLLASVSEQYF.

The chain carries TRBV7-8 and TRBJ1-1; D gene unclear. The CDR3 is made up of 13 amino acids. The V end lost 6 bases, the J end lost 0 bases, and 8 bases lay between the germline ends. Germline V gene data show CDR1 as SGHVS and CDR2 as FQNEAQ. The CDR3 here is CASRVSLNTEAFF. In DNA, the CDR3 is TGTGCCAGCAGGGTAAGCTTGAACACTGAAGCTTTCTTT. Drawing the rest from reference TRBV7-8 and TRBJ1-1, the complete variable domain is GAGVSQSPRYKVAKRGQDVALRCDPISGHVSLFWYQQALGQGPEFLTYFQNEAQLDKSGLPSDRFFAERPEGSVSTLKIQRTQQEDSAVYLCASRVSLNTEAFFGQGTRLTVV.

The chain has TRBV5-4 and TRBJ1-1; tentative D call: TRBD1 (6 bases). The germline gives CDR1 SGHNT, CDR2 YYREEE (reference sequence). The CDR3 totals 15 residues. Trimming stripped 0 bases from V and 1 base from J, with 10 bases between. The CDR3 sequence: CASSLGWDTNTEAFF. CDR3 sequence (DNA): TGTGCCAGCAGCTTGGGCTGGGACACGAACACTGAAGCTTTCTTT.

CDR3 protein: CASSHDRVGTLGANVLTF. CDR3 nucleotides: TGTGCCAGCAGCCACGACAGGGTCGGCACATTGGGGGCCAACGTCCTGACTTTC. The gene calls are TRBV7-9 and TRBJ2-6; 7 positions agree with TRBD1. The V gene end was trimmed by 5 bases and the J gene end by 4 bases; junction bases not matched to a gene: 14. This CDR3 spans 18 amino acids. In germline, CDR1 is SEHNR, CDR2 FQNEAQ (reference sequence).

The chain couples TRBV4-1 to TRBJ2-3; 15 nucleotides agree with TRBD2. The CDR3 extends over 17 amino acids. Germline V CDR1 and CDR2: MGHRA, YSYEKL. With 1 base clipped from V and 3 bases from J, the junction kept 2 bases outside the gene matches. The CDR3 coding sequence is TGCGCCAGCAGCCAAGGGGGGACTAGCGGGAGGACAGATACGCAGTATTTT. It encodes CASSQGGTSGRTDTQYF.

The chain recombines TRBV2 with TRBJ2-2; D may be TRBD2 (5 bases). CDR3 length: 13 residues. V shed 7 bases and J shed 7 bases, with 13 bases lying between them. Germline loops: CDR1 SNHLY, CDR2 FYNNEI. The CDR3 DNA reads TGTGCCAGCAAGTCCCTGGCGGGCGGGGAGCTGTTTTTT. Residues: CASKSLAGGELFF.

J is TRBJ2-6 and V is TRBV7-2; no clear D. This CDR3 comprises 15 residues. Germline lookup yields CDR1 SGHTA and CDR2 FQGNSA. Deletions cut 1 base from V and 0 bases from J, with 4 bases between. The CDR3: CASSLVYSGANVLTF. CDR3 sequence (DNA): TGTGCCAGCAGCTTAGTGTACTCTGGGGCCAACGTCCTGACTTTC.

The rearrangement links TRBV5-1 to TRBJ2-7; 10 bases are shared with TRBD2. Trimming at V came to 1 base and at J to 6 bases, leaving 16 bases not matched to a gene. The CDR3 spans 18 residues. CDR1 is SGHRS, CDR2 YFSETQ, per germline. CDR3 protein: CASSLRVSGTSVSAEQYF. CDR3 nucleotides: TGCGCCAGCAGCTTGAGGGTATCCGGGACTAGCGTTTCGGCCGAGCAGTACTTC.

The J gene is TRBJ1-4, the V gene TRBV5-6; 8 bases are shared with TRBD1. CDR1 and CDR2 from the germline V gene are SGHDT and YYEEEE. The CDR3 has 16 residues. Trimming cost V 4 bases and J 8 bases; bases outside gene matches: 13. The CDR3 DNA is TGTGCCAGCAGCCCCCTGACAGGGGCGGAAGGGGAAAAACTGTTTTTT. Encoded protein: CASSPLTGAEGEKLFF.

This clone was counted only a few times. The chain has TRBV25-1 and TRBJ2-2; D unresolved. The germline V gene encodes CDR1 MGHDK and CDR2 SYGVNS. V shed 3 bases and J shed 3 bases, with 8 bases lying between them. This CDR3 is built from 14 residues. This chain's CDR3 is CASSDFTDTGELFF. CDR3 DNA sequence: TGTGCCAGCAGTGATTTTACAGACACCGGGGAGCTGTTTTTT. Full variable domain (rest looked up from reference TRBV25-1 and TRBJ2-2): EADIYQTPRYLVIGTGKKITLECSQTMGHDKMYWYQQDPGMELHLIHYSYGVNSTEKGDLSSESTVSRIRTEHFPLTLESARPSHTSQYLCASSDFTDTGELFFGEGSRLTVL.

This sequence joins TRBV12-5 and TRBJ1-2, with 7 positions matching TRBD1. The CDR3 consists of 16 residues. From germline, CDR1 is LGHNT and CDR2 FRNRAP. V trimming: 0 bases; J trimming: 4 bases; junction bases outside the gene matches: 8. Here the CDR3 reads CASGLVLGGKGYGYTF. Here the CDR3 DNA reads TGTGCTAGTGGTTTGGTGCTAGGGGGCAAGGGCTATGGCTACACCTTC.

The chain has TRBV14 and TRBJ2-7; 8 bases are a match to TRBD1. CDR3 size: 14 residues. CDR1 is SGHDN and CDR2 is FVKESK in the germline V gene. Losses at the gene ends were 8 bases for V and 5 bases for J; bases not matched to a gene: 11. CDR3 DNA: TGTGCCAGCGGGTCGGACAGGGCCTTCAACGAGCAGTACTTC. It codes for CASGSDRAFNEQYF.

The CDR3 region has the DNA TGTGCCAGCAGCTTAGCCCCGGGAAGACAGGAGAGCTACACCTTC. It codes for CASSLAPGRQESYTF. The chain joins TRBV7-6 to TRBJ1-2; tentative D call: TRBD1 (6 bases). Germline loops: CDR1 SGHVS, CDR2 FNYEAQ. The CDR3 consists of 15 residues. V gave up 0 bases and J gave up 9 bases, with 17 bases separating them. The variable domain in full, with the rest retrieved from reference TRBV7-6 and TRBJ1-2, is GAGVSQSPRYKVTKRGQDVALRCDPISGHVSLYWYRQALGQGPEFLTYFNYEAQQDKSGLPNDRFSAERPEGSISTLTIQRTEQRDSAMYRCASSLAPGRQESYTFGSGTRLTVV.

This chain connects TRBV3-1 (or the pseudogene TRBV3-2) to TRBJ2-7; TRBD1 aligns across 10 bases. Trimming at V came to 4 bases and at J to 9 bases, leaving 12 bases not matched to a gene. The CDR3 sequence is 15 residues long. Germline values: CDR1 LGHDT, CDR2 YNNKEL (reference sequence). CDR3 sequence reads: CASSRGTGAVLRQYF. The CDR3 DNA is TGTGCCAGCAGCCGAGGGACAGGGGCCGTCCTGCGGCAGTACTTC.

CDR3 residues: CASSVGPGTGKSWSGNQPQHF. CDR3 nucleotides: TGTGCCAGCAGCGTAGGGCCCGGGACAGGGAAGTCGTGGAGTGGCAATCAGCCCCAGCATTTT. V is TRBV9 and J is TRBJ1-5, with 9 bases that match TRBD1. The CDR3 sequence is 21 residues long. CDR1 SGDLS and CDR2 YYNGEE come from the germline V gene. Germline trimming cut 0 bases from V and 2 bases from J; bases unmatched to any gene: 18.

This chain connects TRBV4-2 to TRBJ2-1; weak D call: TRBD2 (6 bases). Looked up from germline, CDR1 is LGHNA and CDR2 is YNFKEQ. The CDR3 loop spans 17 amino acids. Trimming removed 0 bases at V and 5 bases at J, with 17 bases between. CDR3 sequence: CASSQDGVRRGNNEQFF. For the CDR3, the DNA is TGTGCCAGCAGCCAAGATGGGGTCCGGAGGGGCAACAATGAGCAGTTCTTC.

The rearrangement uses TRBV10-1 and TRBJ1-1; D is uncertain. The CDR3 totals 13 residues. The V gene lost 5 bases and the J gene lost 2 bases, with 9 bases spanning the gap. The germline V gene has CDR1 WNHNN and CDR2 SYGVQD (reference sequence). CDR3: CASSYTENTEAFF. For the CDR3, the DNA is TGCGCCAGCAGTTACACAGAAAACACTGAAGCTTTCTTT.

V gene TRBV9 combines with J gene TRBJ2-1, with 7 bases matching TRBD2. Germline CDR1 reads SGDLS; CDR2 reads YYNGEE. V lost 0 bases to trimming and J lost 5 bases; unmatched junction nucleotides: 8. The CDR3 spans 16 residues. This chain's CDR3 is CASSVDISGTHNEQFF. The CDR3 nucleotides read TGTGCCAGCAGCGTAGACATCAGCGGGACTCACAATGAGCAGTTCTTC.

This chain joins TRBV2 and TRBJ2-7, with D unresolved. V gave up 6 bases and J gave up 7 bases, with 13 bases separating them. This CDR3 comprises 12 residues. Germline values: CDR1 SNHLY, CDR2 FYNNEI. The CDR3 DNA is TGTGCCAGCAGGGGCGTCTTTTGGGAGCAGTACTTC. Translated: CASRGVFWEQYF.